This record looks at one T cell receptor (beta chain) sequence and its context. This sample is part of a study of blood T cell repertoires in COVID-19. Trimming at V came to 5 bases and at J to 7 bases, leaving 5 bases not matched to a gene. CDR1 is SGHAT and CDR2 is FQNNGV in the germline V gene. The CDR3 is 14 amino acids. Assay: immunoSEQ multiplex PCR; the TCRdb copy retains only in-frame clones and omits some. The sample has about 80,000 clones; 70% to 80% are singletons. The rearrangement joins TRBV11-2 to TRBJ2-3, with 11 positions matching TRBD1. The sequencing input was peripheral blood. The clonotype comes from a man between 65 and 85 years old with active or convalescent COVID-19. The CDR3 spells CASSPGQGANTQYF. CDR3 in DNA: TGTGCCAGCAGCCCCGGACAGGGGGCAAATACGCAGTATTTT. Based on the CDR3 plus reference TRBV11-2 and TRBJ2-3, the full variable domain is EAGVAQSPRYKIIEKRQSVAFWCNPISGHATLYWYQQILGQGPKLLIQFQNNGVVDDSQLPKDRFSAERLKGVDSTLKIQPAKLEDSAVYLCASSPGQGANTQYFGPGTRLTVL.